Only a few counts were recorded for the clone carrying this TCR beta chain. The antigen remains undetermined. The trim removed 1 base at V and 0 bases at J, leaving 6 bases unmatched. The germline CDR1 and CDR2 sequences are SGHNT and YENEEA. CDR3 length equals 17 residues. The sample is drawn from a study of identical twins. The study's findings and limits: High-abundance cord blood beta clonotypes had fewer insertions; memory repertoires showed none. Out-of-frame beta chain sequences displayed weaker excess sharing between twins.

TCRdb analysed the 5' RACE reads with MiXCR anew, one entry per CDR3 protein. This sample has 690,000 or so distinct CDR3 sequences, with 8% to 9% found just once. These records were also assigned to another study, of yellow fever vaccine responses in identical twins.

J is TRBJ2-4 and V is TRBV11-3; the match to TRBD2 covers 7 bases. The TCR was taken from a woman aged 18-29 years in good health. The specimen sequenced was PBMCs. The DNA for the CDR3 is TGTGCCAGCAGCTTAGGTGGAGCGGGATTAGCCAAAAACATTCAGTACTTC. This translates into CASSLGGAGLAKNIQYF.